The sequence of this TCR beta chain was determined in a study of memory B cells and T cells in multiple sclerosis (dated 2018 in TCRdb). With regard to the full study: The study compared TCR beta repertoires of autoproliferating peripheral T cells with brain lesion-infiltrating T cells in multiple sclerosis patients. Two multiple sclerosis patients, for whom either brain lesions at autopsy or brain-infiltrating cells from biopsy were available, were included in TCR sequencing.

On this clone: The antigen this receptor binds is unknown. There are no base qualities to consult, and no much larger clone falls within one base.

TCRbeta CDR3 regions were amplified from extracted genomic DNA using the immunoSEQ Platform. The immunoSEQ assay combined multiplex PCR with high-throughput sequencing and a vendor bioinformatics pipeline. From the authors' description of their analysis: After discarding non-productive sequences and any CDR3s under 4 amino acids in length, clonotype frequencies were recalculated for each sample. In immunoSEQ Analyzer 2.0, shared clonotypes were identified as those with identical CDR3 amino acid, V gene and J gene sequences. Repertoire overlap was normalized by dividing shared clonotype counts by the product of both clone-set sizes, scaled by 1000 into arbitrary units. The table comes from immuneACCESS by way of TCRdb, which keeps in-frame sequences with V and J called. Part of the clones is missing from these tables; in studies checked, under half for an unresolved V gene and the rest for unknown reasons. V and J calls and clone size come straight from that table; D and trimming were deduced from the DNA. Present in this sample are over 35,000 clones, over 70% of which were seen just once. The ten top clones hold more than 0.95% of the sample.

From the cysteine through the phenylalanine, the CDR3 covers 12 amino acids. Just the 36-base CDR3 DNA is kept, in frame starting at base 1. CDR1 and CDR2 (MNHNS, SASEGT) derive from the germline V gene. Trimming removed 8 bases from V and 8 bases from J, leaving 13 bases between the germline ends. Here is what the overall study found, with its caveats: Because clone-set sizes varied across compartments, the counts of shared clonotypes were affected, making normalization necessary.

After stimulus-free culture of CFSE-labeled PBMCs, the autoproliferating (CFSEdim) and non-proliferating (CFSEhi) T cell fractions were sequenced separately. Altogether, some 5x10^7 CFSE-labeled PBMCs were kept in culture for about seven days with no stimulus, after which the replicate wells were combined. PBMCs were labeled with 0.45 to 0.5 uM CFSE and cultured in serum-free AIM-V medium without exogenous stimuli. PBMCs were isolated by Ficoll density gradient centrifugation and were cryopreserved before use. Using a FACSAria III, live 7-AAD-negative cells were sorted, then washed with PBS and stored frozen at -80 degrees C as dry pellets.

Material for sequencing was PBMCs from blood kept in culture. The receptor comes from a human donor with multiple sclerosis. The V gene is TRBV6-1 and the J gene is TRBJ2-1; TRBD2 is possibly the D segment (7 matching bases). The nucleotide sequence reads TGTGCCAGCCGGGGGGCTGCCCATGAGCAGTTCTTC. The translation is CASRGAAHEQFF.